These T cell receptor beta chains were read from a single sample in a study of blood T cell repertoires in COVID-19. Only in-frame clones appear in the TCRdb table, and some are missing; sequencing was by immunoSEQ multiplex PCR. The table shows about 480,000 clones, with roughly 87% occurring only once. The sequencing input was PBMCs or T cells enriched from blood (not recorded which). The receptors originated from a woman younger than 30 with acute COVID-19. The CDR3 runs from the conserved cysteine through the conserved F or W. Each record gives: D gene, V gene, J gene, clone size, CDR3 protein, CDR3 DNA. D genes are given only for firm matches. A row's size may be missing; if present it is once, few, many or a size class.

>NA|TRBV11-2|TRBJ2-3|NA
CASSWGSGDTQYF
TGTGCCAGCAGCTGGGGTTCAGGGGATACGCAGTATTTT
>NA|TRBV29-1|TRBJ1-6|NA
CSVEEGYRYSPLHF
TGCAGCGTTGAAGAGGGTTACAGGTATTCACCCCTCCACTTT
>NA|TRBV28|TRBJ1-1|few
CASRPAWDWNTEAFF
TGTGCCAGCAGGCCCGCATGGGACTGGAACACTGAAGCTTTCTTT
>NA|TRBV27|TRBJ1-2|NA
CASSLSRQAGYGYTF
TGTGCCAGCAGTTTATCCCGACAGGCTGGTTATGGCTACACCTTC
>NA|TRBV3-1/TRBV3-2|TRBJ1-1|NA
CASSQVGAPAFF
TGTGCCAGCAGCCAAGTAGGGGCACCGGCTTTCTTT
>NA|TRBV11-2|TRBJ1-3|NA
CASSSPYAGNTIYF
TGTGCCAGCAGCTCACCCTACGCTGGAAACACCATATATTTT
>TRBD2|TRBV12-5|TRBJ2-1|few
CASGLGGGPVGEQFF
TGTGCTAGTGGTTTGGGGGGAGGGCCAGTAGGCGAGCAGTTCTTC
>NA|TRBV19|TRBJ1-1|NA
CASSITRATEAFF
TGTGCCAGTAGTATTACGCGGGCCACTGAAGCTTTCTTT
>NA|TRBV6-5|TRBJ1-5|NA
CASTPVGGDNQPQHF
TGTGCCAGCACCCCGGTGGGGGGGGACAATCAGCCCCAGCATTTT
>NA|TRBV4-1|TRBJ1-5|NA
CASSPTGGVNQPQHF
TGCGCCAGCAGCCCGACCGGAGGGGTTAATCAGCCCCAGCATTTT
>NA|TRBV9|TRBJ2-5|NA
CASSVLESQETQYF
TGTGCCAGCAGCGTCCTAGAGTCCCAAGAGACCCAGTACTTC
>TRBD2|TRBV27|TRBJ2-3|NA
CASTRGGEVTDTQYF
TGTGCCAGCACTCGGGGGGGGGAGGTTACAGATACGCAGTATTTT
>NA|TRBV27|TRBJ2-7|once
CASSLKPAGTEQYF
TGTGCCAGCAGTTTAAAACCCGCGGGCACCGAGCAGTACTTC
>TRBD2|TRBV18|TRBJ2-1|NA
CASSPYTTTSGRSDNEQFF
TGTGCCAGCTCACCATACACAACGACTAGCGGGAGGTCCGACAATGAGCAGTTCTTC
>TRBD1|TRBV15|TRBJ1-5|NA
CATSRDDRDQPQHF
TGTGCCACCAGCAGAGATGACAGGGACCAGCCCCAGCATTTT
>TRBD1|TRBV28|TRBJ1-4|NA
CASSSTGLTEKLFF
TGTGCCAGCAGTTCGACAGGGCTGACAGAAAAACTGTTTTTT
>NA|TRBV4-3|TRBJ2-1|NA
CASSQEQGQQFF
TGCGCCAGCAGCCAGGAACAGGGACAGCAGTTCTTC
>NA|TRBV4-3|TRBJ2-5|NA
CASSQDFAGRQVTQYF
TGCGCCAGCAGCCAAGATTTCGCGGGACGGCAAGTGACCCAGTACTTC
>TRBD1|TRBV28|TRBJ1-2|NA
CASLEKVRTGRTYGYTF
TGTGCCAGCCTAGAAAAAGTGAGGACAGGGAGGACTTATGGCTACACCTTC
>NA|TRBV11-2|TRBJ2-7|NA
CASSLVQGSYEQYF
TGTGCCAGCAGCTTAGTACAGGGATCCTACGAGCAGTACTTC
>NA|TRBV7-6|TRBJ2-7|NA
CASSPSPQGSSYEQYF
TGTGCCAGCAGCCCCTCTCCACAGGGAAGCTCCTACGAGCAGTACTTC
>NA|TRBV2|TRBJ1-4|NA
CASTRVVANEKLFF
TGTGCCAGCACTCGGGTCGTGGCTAATGAAAAACTGTTTTTT
>NA|TRBV9|TRBJ1-3|NA
CASSVEEFDSGNTIYF
TGTGCCAGCAGCGTAGAAGAGTTTGACTCTGGAAACACCATATATTTT
>TRBD2|TRBV5-1|TRBJ2-5|NA
CASSFVASGGQETQYF
TGCGCCAGCAGCTTTGTGGCTAGCGGGGGCCAAGAGACCCAGTACTTC
>TRBD2|TRBV5-1|TRBJ2-2|NA
CASSLLASGRAGELFF
TGCGCCAGCAGCTTGCTTGCTAGCGGGAGGGCCGGGGAGCTGTTTTTT
>NA|TRBV4-2|TRBJ1-3|NA
CASSQGSGGSGNTIYF
TGTGCCAGCAGCCAAGGGTCGGGGGGCTCTGGAAACACCATATATTTT
>NA|TRBV18|TRBJ1-1|NA
CASSPERNTEAFF
TGTGCCAGCTCACCAGAGAGGAACACTGAAGCTTTCTTT
>TRBD2|TRBV11-3|TRBJ2-7|NA
CASSPSAGGSYEQYF
TGTGCCAGCAGCCCTTCGGCGGGAGGGTCGTACGAGCAGTACTTC
>TRBD2|TRBV4-3|TRBJ2-7|NA
CASSQGGSAYEQYF
TGCGCCAGCAGCCAAGGCGGGAGCGCCTACGAGCAGTACTTC
>NA|TRBV10-3|TRBJ2-7|NA
CAISETTTGPYEQYF
TGTGCCATCAGTGAGACCACGACAGGACCCTACGAGCAGTACTTC
>TRBD2|TRBV9|TRBJ2-3|once
CASSVLAGDSTDTQYF
TGTGCCAGCAGCGTATTAGCGGGAGATAGCACAGATACGCAGTATTTT
>TRBD1|TRBV5-4|TRBJ1-1|NA
CASSSGQVTEAFF
TGTGCCAGCAGCTCCGGACAGGTCACTGAAGCTTTCTTT
>NA|TRBV21-1|TRBJ2-3|once
CASSKVPVYTQYF
TGTGCCAGCAGCAAAGTACCAGTCTATACGCAGTATTTT
>TRBD2|TRBV4-1|TRBJ2-7|NA
CASSQIRGTSGSIAYEQYF
TGCGCCAGCAGCCAAATTAGGGGGACTAGCGGCTCAATAGCCTACGAGCAGTACTTC
>NA|TRBV11-2|TRBJ2-2|many
CASSLDRVGNTGELFF
TGTGCCAGCAGCTTAGATCGGGTCGGTAACACCGGGGAGCTGTTTTTT
>NA|TRBV27|TRBJ1-1|NA
CASRSAGTLEAFF
TGTGCCAGCAGGAGTGCCGGGACATTAGAAGCTTTCTTT
>NA|TRBV10-1|TRBJ1-6|NA
CASSENRRSPLHF
TGCGCCAGCAGTGAGAATAGGAGGTCACCCCTCCACTTT
>NA|TRBV10-1|TRBJ2-1|NA
CASSESGGLTDNEQFF
TGCGCCAGCAGTGAGTCGGGTGGACTAACCGACAATGAGCAGTTCTTC